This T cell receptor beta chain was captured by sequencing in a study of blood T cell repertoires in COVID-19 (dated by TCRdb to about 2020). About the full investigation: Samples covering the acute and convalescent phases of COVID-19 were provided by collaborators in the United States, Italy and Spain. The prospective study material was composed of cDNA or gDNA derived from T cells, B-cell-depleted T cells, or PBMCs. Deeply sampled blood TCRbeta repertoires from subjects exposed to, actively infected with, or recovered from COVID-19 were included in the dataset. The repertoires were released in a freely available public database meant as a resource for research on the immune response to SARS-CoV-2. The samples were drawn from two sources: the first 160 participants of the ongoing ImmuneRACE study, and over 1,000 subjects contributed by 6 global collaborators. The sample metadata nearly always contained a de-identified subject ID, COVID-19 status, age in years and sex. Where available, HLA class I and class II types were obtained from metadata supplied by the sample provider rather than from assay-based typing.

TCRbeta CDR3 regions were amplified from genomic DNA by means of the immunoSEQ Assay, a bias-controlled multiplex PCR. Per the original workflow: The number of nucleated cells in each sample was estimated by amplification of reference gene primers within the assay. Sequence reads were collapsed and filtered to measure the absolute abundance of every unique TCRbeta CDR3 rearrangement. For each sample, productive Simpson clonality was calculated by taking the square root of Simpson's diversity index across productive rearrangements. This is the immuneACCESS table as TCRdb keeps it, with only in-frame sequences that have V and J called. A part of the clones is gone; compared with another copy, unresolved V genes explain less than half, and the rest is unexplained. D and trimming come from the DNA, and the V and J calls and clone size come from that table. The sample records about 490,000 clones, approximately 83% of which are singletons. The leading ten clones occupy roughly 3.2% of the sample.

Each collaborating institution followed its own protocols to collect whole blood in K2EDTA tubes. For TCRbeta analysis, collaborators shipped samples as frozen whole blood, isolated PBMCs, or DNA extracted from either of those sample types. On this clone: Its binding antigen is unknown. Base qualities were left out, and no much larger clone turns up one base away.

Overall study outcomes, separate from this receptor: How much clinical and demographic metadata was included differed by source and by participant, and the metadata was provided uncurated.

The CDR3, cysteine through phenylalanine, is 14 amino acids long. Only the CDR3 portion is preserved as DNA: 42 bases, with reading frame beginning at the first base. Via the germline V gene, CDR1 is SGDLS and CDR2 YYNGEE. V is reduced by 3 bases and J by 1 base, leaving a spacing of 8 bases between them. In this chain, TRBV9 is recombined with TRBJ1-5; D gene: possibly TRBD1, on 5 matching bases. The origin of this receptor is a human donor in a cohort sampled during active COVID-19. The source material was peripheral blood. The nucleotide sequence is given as TGTGCCAGCAGCGAGTGGGGCAGCAATCAGCCCCAGCATTTT. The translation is CASSEWGSNQPQHF. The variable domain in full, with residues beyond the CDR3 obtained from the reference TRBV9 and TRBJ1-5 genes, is DSGVTQTPKHLITATGQRVTLRCSPRSGDLSVYWYQQSLDQGLQFLIQYYNGEERAKGNILERFSAQQFPDLHSELNLSSLELGDSALYFCASSEWGSNQPQHFGDGTRLSIL.